These 8 T cell receptor beta chains were all obtained from the same sample, sequenced in a study of T cells after yellow fever vaccination. TCRdb processed the 5' RACE reads anew with MiXCR; each CDR3 protein has one entry. The sample lists 450,000 to 650,000 distinct CDR3 sequences, approximately 13% seen once, with over 12% in the top ten. This material consisted of PBMCs, taken on the day of the yellow fever booster vaccination. The receptors come from a man aged 25 to 40 who received the YFV17D yellow fever vaccine.

This clonotype was counted between two and nine times. V gene TRBV6-5 combines with J gene TRBJ2-7; 10 positions agree with TRBD2. V lost 5 bases, J lost 4 bases, and 8 bases stayed unmatched. This CDR3 has 15 amino acids. The V gene's germline CDR1 is MNHEY and CDR2 SVGAGI. In DNA, the CDR3 is TGTGCCAGCAGTACCTCTAGCGGGGGCTTTTACGAGCAGTACTTC. Translating it yields CASSTSSGGFYEQYF.

This clonotype was seen a handful of times. The V gene is TRBV20-1, the J gene TRBJ2-7; 7 positions match TRBD2. J gave up 6 bases and V 5 bases, and 4 bases lay outside the gene matches. Germline CDR1 DFQATT, CDR2 SNEGSKA (reference sequence). This CDR3 is built from 11 residues. DNA for the CDR3: TGCAGTGCTTCATCGGGGGGCGAGCAGTACTTC. Protein product: CSASSGGEQYF.

A few counts support this clonotype. The V and J genes are TRBV28 and TRBJ2-7; either TRBD1 or TRBD2 may supply D (5 bases each). The CDR3 totals 13 residues. V was shortened by 8 bases and J by 4 bases, with 15 bases between the two germline ends. Germline assignment: CDR1 MDHEN and CDR2 SYDVKM. CDR3 sequence: CASHPGRPYEQYF. The DNA for the CDR3 is TGTGCCAGCCATCCGGGACGACCTTACGAGCAGTACTTC.

The rearrangement joins TRBV20-1 to TRBJ1-4; TRBD1 might be the D (5 bases). The ends were cut back, 3 bases at V and 0 bases at J, with 11 bases in the middle. The germline V gene has CDR1 DFQATT and CDR2 SNEGSKA (reference sequence). The CDR3 runs to 15 residues. The CDR3 protein is CSASSDTATNEKLFF. The CDR3 nucleotides are TGCAGTGCTAGTTCGGACACTGCAACTAATGAAAAACTGTTTTTT.

This clonotype was recorded many times. The rearrangement links TRBV20-1 to TRBJ2-3; D is uncertain. CDR3 length: 10 amino acids. In germline, CDR1 is DFQATT, CDR2 SNEGSKA (reference sequence). The ends were cut back, 3 bases at V and 6 bases at J, with 4 bases in the middle. The CDR3 coding sequence is TGCAGTGCTAGGGTCGATACGCAGTATTTT. Residues: CSARVDTQYF.

This clonotype was recorded a few times. V and J are TRBV30 and TRBJ2-2; TRBD1 is a possible D gene (6 bases). The CDR3 contains 15 residues. In germline, CDR1 is GTSNPN, CDR2 SVGIG (reference sequence). V was clipped by 3 bases and J by 1 base, with 12 bases between them. Here the CDR3 DNA reads TGTGCCTGGAGCGGGGAGACAGGGAACACCGGGGAGCTGTTTTTT. Translated: CAWSGETGNTGELFF.

V is TRBV28 and J is TRBJ2-5; TRBD1 matches 10 bases. The CDR3 has 15 amino acids. Germline V gives CDR1 MDHEN, CDR2 SYDVKM. With 5 bases clipped from V and 2 bases from J, the junction kept 5 bases outside the gene matches. CDR3 in DNA: TGTGCCAGCAGTGGGGGACAGGGGAGTCAAGAGACCCAGTACTTC. The encoded protein is CASSGGQGSQETQYF.

This clonotype has just a few counts. The rearrangement joins TRBV7-9 to TRBJ2-6, with D uncertain. V was shortened by 5 bases and J by 0 bases, with 14 bases between the two germline ends. This CDR3 has 17 amino acids. Germline CDR1 and CDR2: SEHNR and FQNEAQ (reference sequence). The CDR3 sequence is CASSLRSMPSGANVLTF. The CDR3, as DNA: TGTGCCAGCAGCCTTCGTAGTATGCCCTCTGGGGCCAACGTCCTGACTTTC.